This TCR beta chain was identified in a study of cytomegalovirus exposure and HLA in healthy donors. Study-level findings and limits: A previous analysis found most TCR beta V segments productive roughly 90% or roughly 30% of the time.

Concerning this clone itself: Its matching antigen is unknown.

13 Jbeta primers and 60 Vbeta primers were used for the PCR. The data were produced by immunoSEQ multiplex PCR, yet TCRdb's version contains in-frame clones alone and is incomplete. The table has about 130,000 clones, around 77% seen once; the top ten hold roughly 13%. This TCR was recovered from a woman between 40 and 55 years old in good health and CMV-seropositive. Sequences were obtained from PBMCs.

CDR3 nucleotides: TGTGCCTGGAGTTGGCGGGCCAACACCGGGGAGCTGTTTTTT. Translation: CAWSWRANTGELFF. This chain links TRBV30 with TRBJ2-2, with D possibly TRBD2 on 5 matching bases. CDR3 length: 14 residues. V was clipped by 2 bases and J by 2 bases, with 9 bases between them. Per the germline V gene, CDR1 is GTSNPN and CDR2 is SVGIG (reference sequence).